This T cell receptor (beta chain) came from a study of cytomegalovirus exposure and HLA in healthy donors. The study ran its PCR with 60 Vbeta and 13 Jbeta primers. Data came from immunoSEQ multiplex PCR; TCRdb stores just in-frame clones and leaves some out. Here the sample spans more than 100,000 clones, 78% being singletons. This TCR came from a woman aged 18-29 years in good health and CMV-seronegative. Sequenced: PBMCs.

Written as DNA, the CDR3 is TGCGCCAGCAGCTACCTCGGGCTAACTAGCGGGGTTTACAATGAGCAGTTCTTC. It is translated as CASSYLGLTSGVYNEQFF. V gene TRBV5-1 combines with J gene TRBJ2-1, with TRBD2 matching 10 bases. The CDR3 extends over 18 amino acids. V was clipped by 3 bases and J by 4 bases; unmatched bases: 13. The germline CDR1 and CDR2 sequences are SGHRS and YFSETQ. Using reference TRBV5-1 and TRBJ2-1 for the parts outside the CDR3, the full variable domain is KAGVTQTPRYLIKTRGQQVTLSCSPISGHRSVSWYQQTPGQGLQFLFEYFSETQRNKGNFPGRFSGRQFSNSRSEMNVSTLELGDSALYLCASSYLGLTSGVYNEQFFGPGTRLTVL.